This T cell receptor beta chain was captured by sequencing in a study of cytomegalovirus exposure and HLA in healthy donors. Study-wide results and caveats: Association of roughly 18,000 TCR beta sequences with HLA alleles was found at 0.05 false discovery rate in a later analysis. The authors assumed roughly uniform sequencing depth across donors for presence/absence analyses. In a later analysis, TCR beta V- and J-gene trimming showed a link to a missense DCLRE1C variant.

The PCR used 60 Vbeta and 13 Jbeta primers. Clones were sequenced by immunoSEQ multiplex PCR, and TCRdb holds only the in-frame ones, with some missing. The data show around 180,000 clones, roughly 80% seen once. This CDR3 contains 15 residues. Germline V lookup: CDR1 SGHVS, CDR2 FQNEAQ. Trimming left V 1 base short and J 2 bases short, with 11 bases between. This clone was counted once. Its specificity is not known. The sample was PBMCs. The chain uses TRBV7-8 and TRBJ1-2; D possibly corresponds to TRBD1 (5 bases). The receptor's source is a man between 60 and 70 years old in good health and CMV-seronegative. The CDR3 DNA reads TGTGCCAGCAGCTTAGAACAGGCTCTCAACTATGGCTACACCTTC. It encodes CASSLEQALNYGYTF.